This T cell receptor (beta chain) was recovered during a study of cytomegalovirus exposure and HLA in healthy donors. The CDR3 extends over 12 amino acids. CDR1 SEHNR and CDR2 FQNEAQ come from the germline V gene (reference sequence). The PCR ran on 60 Vbeta and 13 Jbeta primers. Clones were read by immunoSEQ multiplex PCR, and TCRdb kept only the in-frame ones, dropping some. The repertoire holds some 150,000 clones, with around 80% as singletons. To note about this clone: Sequence at one end of the junction differs from germline and may be a read error.

Sample: PBMCs. The clonotype was recovered from a man aged 35 to 55 in good health and CMV-seropositive. The chain has TRBV7-9 and TRBJ2-7; D remains ambiguous. The CDR3 DNA follows: TGTTCCAGCAGCTTTCTCTCCTACGAGCAGTACTTC. It yields the protein CSSSFLSYEQYF. The complete variable domain, with remaining parts taken from reference TRBV7-9 and TRBJ2-7, reads DTGVSQNPRHKITKRGQNVTFRCDPISEHNRLYWYRQTLGQGPEFLTYFQNEAQLEKSRLLSDRFSAERPKGSFSTLEIQRTEQGDSAMYLCSSSFLSYEQYFGPGTRLTVT.